These 28 T cell receptor beta chains were all obtained from the same sample, sequenced in a study of T cell responses to AZD1222 COVID-19 vaccine. Method: immunoSEQ multiplex PCR; TCRdb's copy keeps in-frame clones and lacks some. The repertoire holds about 110,000 clones, with roughly 90% as singletons. Source: peripheral blood, taken 28 days after the second AZD1222 dose. The receptors were sampled from an adult who received the AZD1222 COVID-19 vaccine.

The V and J genes are TRBV19 and TRBJ1-1; TRBD1 is a possible D gene (6 bases). Trimming pared 3 bases from V and 2 bases from J, leaving 19 bases between. This CDR3 spans 17 amino acids. Germline CDR1 and CDR2: LNHDA and SQIVND (reference sequence). Here the CDR3 DNA reads TGTGCCAGTAGTATTGGGGTTACTGGGGGCGTCAACACTGAAGCTTTCTTT. Its translation is CASSIGVTGGVNTEAFF.

The J gene is TRBJ1-2, the V gene TRBV6-5, with 9 positions matching TRBD1. V shed 5 bases and J 7 bases; nucleotides not matched to a gene: 8. The germline gives CDR1 MNHEY, CDR2 SVGAGI. CDR3 length: 14 amino acids. The CDR3 DNA follows: TGTGCCAGCAGTACCAGGACAGGGGTGATTGGCTACACCTTC. Translation gives CASSTRTGVIGYTF.

This clone was seen once. The genes are TRBV27 and TRBJ1-1; weak D call: TRBD1 (5 bases). Germline V CDR1 and CDR2: MNHEY, SMNVEV (reference sequence). Trimming took off 5 bases at V and 7 bases at J, with 17 bases between the two ends. The CDR3 runs 14 residues. CDR3: CASSKTGASSEAFF. The CDR3 DNA reads TGTGCCAGCAGTAAGACCGGGGCCAGTAGTGAAGCTTTCTTT.

V and J are TRBV10-3 and TRBJ2-7, with a possible D match to TRBD1 (5 bases). The ends were cut back, 8 bases at V and 3 bases at J, with 14 bases in the middle. Germline-derived CDR1 and CDR2 are ENHRY and SYGVKD. The CDR3 runs to 13 residues. CDR3 sequence: CAIASTDDYEQYF. CDR3 sequence (DNA): TGTGCCATCGCTTCGACAGACGACTACGAGCAGTACTTC.

DNA for the CDR3: TGTGCCAGCAGCCGGGCTAGCGGTACCGGGGAGCTGTTTTTT. It yields the protein CASSRASGTGELFF. The chain links TRBV7-3 to TRBJ2-2, with 7 bases identical to TRBD2. CDR1 and CDR2 (germline): SGHTA, FQGTGA. The CDR3 sequence is 14 residues long. V trimming: 5 bases; J trimming: 5 bases; junction bases outside the gene matches: 5.

The CDR3 DNA sequence: TGTGCCACCAGTGATTTCCGGGGTGACGAGCAGTACTTC. Its protein is CATSDFRGDEQYF. The chain recombines TRBV24-1 with TRBJ2-7; a weak D match, TRBD2 (5 bases). The germline V gene has CDR1 KGHDR and CDR2 SFDVKD. The CDR3 spans 13 residues. Between the trimmed V and J ends, which lost 1 base and 5 bases, there was a span of 8 bases.

The rearrangement joins TRBV4-1 to TRBJ1-2; D unresolved. The germline V and J ends were trimmed by 0 bases and 4 bases, with 15 bases remaining between them. Germline loops: CDR1 MGHRA, CDR2 YSYEKL. CDR3 length: 16 residues. CDR3 protein: CASSQDPPHMGYGYTF. CDR3 bases: TGCGCCAGCAGCCAAGATCCACCCCACATGGGCTATGGCTACACCTTC.

The chain links TRBV15 to TRBJ2-5; 8 nucleotides match TRBD2. The J segment lost 5 bases and the V segment lost 0 bases, leaving 8 bases of the junction unmatched. CDR1 is LNHNV and CDR2 is YYDKDF in the germline V gene (reference sequence). The CDR3 extends over 16 amino acids. CDR3 residues: CATSRDPRGGRETQYF. CDR3 DNA sequence: TGTGCCACCAGCAGAGATCCCCGGGGGGGGCGGGAGACCCAGTACTTC.

The rearrangement links TRBV27 to TRBJ1-1; TRBD1 agrees at 9 bases. Germline-derived CDR1 and CDR2 are MNHEY and SMNVEV (reference sequence). The trim removed 5 bases at V and 0 bases at J, leaving 4 bases unmatched. This CDR3 is built from 15 residues. The CDR3 sequence: CASSPWDRVNTEAFF. The CDR3 coding sequence is TGTGCCAGCAGTCCTTGGGACAGGGTGAACACTGAAGCTTTCTTT.

This clone was seen only once. The rearrangement joins TRBV6-5 to TRBJ1-3; D is unresolved. Trimming pared 0 bases from V and 0 bases from J, leaving 6 bases between. The CDR3 contains 15 residues. The germline V gene encodes CDR1 MNHEY and CDR2 SVGAGI. The CDR3 region has the DNA TGTGCCAGCAGTTACTCGGCCGGCTCTGGAAACACCATATATTTT. Translating gives CASSYSAGSGNTIYF.

This clone was seen a single time. Other DNA sequences in this specimen translate into the identical CDR3. The rearrangement links TRBV7-9 to TRBJ1-1; 10 bases agree with TRBD1. CDR3 length: 14 residues. V lost 5 bases to trimming and J lost 4 bases; unmatched junction nucleotides: 4. The V gene's germline CDR1 is SEHNR and CDR2 FQNEAQ (reference sequence). The CDR3 here is CASSPGQGGTEAFF. DNA of the CDR3: TGTGCCAGCAGCCCCGGACAGGGGGGCACTGAAGCTTTCTTT.

The V gene is TRBV29-1, the J gene TRBJ2-7; 10 bases are shared with TRBD1. The ends lost 6 bases at V and 5 bases at J; junction bases unmatched: 7. Per germline, CDR1 SQVTM and CDR2 ANQGSEA. This CDR3 is 13 amino acids long. The CDR3 loop is CSVPGTGDHEQYF. The CDR3 DNA sequence: TGCAGCGTACCCGGGACAGGGGATCACGAGCAGTACTTC.

This chain's CDR3 is CASSFIRDTGELFF. The CDR3 bases are TGTGCCAGCAGTTTTATCAGGGACACCGGGGAGCTGTTTTTT. V gene TRBV6-2 or TRBV6-3 combines with J gene TRBJ2-2; TRBD1 is a possible D gene (5 bases). Germline CDR1 and CDR2: MNHEY and SVGEGT. Trimming took 4 bases from V and 3 from J, leaving 9 bases between them. This CDR3 is 14 amino acids long.

The rearrangement links TRBV15 to TRBJ2-6; possibly TRBD2 for D (5 bases). V was pared by 2 bases and J by 0 bases, with 14 bases between. Germline assignment: CDR1 LNHNV and CDR2 YYDKDF (reference sequence). CDR3 size: 18 residues. CDR3 bases: TGTGCCACCAGCAGACCACGGGGTTCCTTCTCTGGGGCCAACGTCCTGACTTTC. Translation gives CATSRPRGSFSGANVLTF.

This clone has more than one count but fewer than ten. The CDR3 reads CASSSGQLGGYTF. The DNA for the CDR3 is TGTGCCAGCAGTTCGGGACAGTTAGGTGGCTACACCTTC. The chain couples TRBV28 to TRBJ1-2; 7 positions agree with TRBD1. The V segment lost 4 bases and the J segment 7 bases; nucleotides outside the gene matches: 6. The germline CDR1 and CDR2 sequences are MDHEN and SYDVKM. This CDR3 region has 13 residues.

The chain is built from TRBV9 and TRBJ1-1, with TRBD1 as a possible D gene (5 bases). Germline CDR1 SGDLS, CDR2 YYNGEE. The CDR3 loop spans 14 amino acids. Trimming removed 0 bases at V and 0 bases at J, with 6 bases between. The CDR3 DNA reads as TGTGCCAGCAGCGTAGAGGGGATGAACACTGAAGCTTTCTTT. Protein product: CASSVEGMNTEAFF.

The rearrangement uses TRBV21-1 and TRBJ1-4. TRBV21-1 is described as a pseudogene. CDR3 length equals 15 residues. The CDR3 loop reads CASSPREETNEKLFF. The CDR3 DNA reads as TGTGCCAGCAGCCCCCGGGAGGAGACTAATGAAAAACTGTTTTTT.

The chain is built from TRBV5-1 and TRBJ1-5; D call uncertain. The V gene lost 2 bases and the J gene lost 4 bases, with 7 bases spanning the gap. This CDR3 contains 13 residues. Germline-derived CDR1 and CDR2 are SGHRS and YFSETQ. As DNA, the CDR3 is TGCGCCAGCAGCTTAGATAGGAATCAGCCCCAGCATTTT. Its protein is CASSLDRNQPQHF.

The V and J genes are TRBV24-1 and TRBJ2-2, with no clear D. The CDR3 is 14 residues long. Germline V gives CDR1 KGHDR, CDR2 SFDVKD. The V and J ends lost 9 bases and 7 bases respectively, with 17 bases between them. DNA for the CDR3: TGTGCCACCCACAAGAAGGGCCTTGACGGGGAGCTGTTTTTT. Its translation is CATHKKGLDGELFF.

The rearrangement joins TRBV28 to TRBJ2-3; possible D gene TRBD1, 6 bases. The CDR3 runs to 16 residues. Germline values: CDR1 MDHEN, CDR2 SYDVKM. The V end lost 8 bases, the J end lost 2 bases, and 20 bases lay between the germline ends. CDR3 amino acids: CASGDLGGSITDTQYF. The CDR3 DNA reads TGTGCCAGCGGGGATTTAGGGGGATCCATCACAGATACGCAGTATTTT. Full variable domain (missing parts from reference TRBV28 and TRBJ2-3): DVKVTQSSRYLVKRTGEKVFLECVQDMDHENMFWYRQDPGLGLRLIYFSYDVKMKEKGDIPEGYSVSREKKERFSLILESASTNQTSMYLCASGDLGGSITDTQYFGPGTRLTVL.

The chain couples TRBV3-1 (or the pseudogene TRBV3-2) to TRBJ2-3, with TRBD2 matching over 7 bases. Germline lookup yields CDR1 LGHDT and CDR2 YNNKEL (reference sequence). The CDR3 is 14 residues long. Trimming at V came to 7 bases and at J to 1 base, leaving 5 bases not matched to a gene. CDR3 in amino acids: CASTPAGRTDTQYF. The CDR3 DNA sequence: TGTGCCAGCACCCCAGCGGGGCGCACAGATACGCAGTATTTT.

The rearrangement links TRBV10-2 to TRBJ2-3, with D hard to call. This CDR3 spans 12 amino acids. V gave up 2 bases and J gave up 4 bases, with 4 bases separating them. Germline V gives CDR1 WSHSY, CDR2 SAAADI. CDR3 sequence reads: CASSETPDTQYF. The CDR3 bases are TGCGCCAGCAGTGAGACACCAGATACGCAGTATTTT.

This clone has only one observation. This chain uses TRBV18 with TRBJ2-3; 7 positions match TRBD1. The germline V gene encodes CDR1 KGHSH and CDR2 LQKENI. V lost 3 bases to trimming and J lost 0 bases; unmatched junction nucleotides: 6. The CDR3 has 16 amino acids. The CDR3 DNA is TGTGCCAGCTCACCTGCAGACAGGGAAAGCACAGATACGCAGTATTTT. It codes for CASSPADRESTDTQYF.

The chain uses TRBV30 and TRBJ1-5; D not certain. Per germline, CDR1 GTSNPN and CDR2 SVGIG (reference sequence). The CDR3 runs 12 residues. Trimming took 2 bases from V and 6 from J, leaving 8 bases between them. Here the CDR3 reads CAWSLPSQPQHF. CDR3 DNA: TGTGCCTGGAGTCTACCCAGTCAGCCCCAGCATTTT. Complete variable domain (other parts from reference TRBV30 and TRBJ1-5): SQTIHQWPATLVQPVGSPLSLECTVEGTSNPNLYWYRQAAGRGLQLLFYSVGIGQISSEVPQNLSASRPQDRQFILSSKKLLLSDSGFYLCAWSLPSQPQHFGDGTRLSIL.

The chain carries TRBV27 and TRBJ1-6; no definite D call. With 3 bases removed from V and 4 bases from J, the gap between germline ends came to 7 bases. CDR1 and CDR2 (germline): MNHEY, SMNVEV (reference sequence). CDR3 size: 14 residues. The CDR3 loop reads CASSFRGYNSPLHF. CDR3 sequence (DNA): TGTGCCAGCAGTTTTCGGGGTTATAATTCACCCCTCCACTTT.

DNA for the CDR3: TGTGCCATCAGTCGTTCAGGCTCCTACGAGCAGTACTTC. Translated, it gives CAISRSGSYEQYF. The gene calls are TRBV10-3 and TRBJ2-7, with D hard to call. In germline, CDR1 is ENHRY, CDR2 SYGVKD. Trimming pared 5 bases from V and 0 bases from J, leaving 8 bases between. The CDR3 consists of 13 residues.

This clone was recorded only once. The chain carries TRBV7-9 and TRBJ2-5; 7 bases align to TRBD2. The CDR3 contains 15 residues. CDR1 and CDR2 (germline): SEHNR, FQNEAQ (reference sequence). J lost 2 bases, V lost 1 base, and 4 bases had no gene match. CDR3 bases: TGTGCCAGCAGCTTAGGGTCCGGGGGGCAAGAGACCCAGTACTTC. Translation: CASSLGSGGQETQYF.

The gene calls are TRBV7-9 and TRBJ2-5; 12 nucleotides align to TRBD1. V was clipped by 5 bases and J by 5 bases; unmatched bases: 9. The CDR3 extends over 16 amino acids. CDR1 SEHNR and CDR2 FQNEAQ come from the germline V gene (reference sequence). The CDR3 DNA is TGTGCCAGCAGCCGTTTAGGGACAGGGGGCCGGGAGACCCAGTACTTC. Protein product: CASSRLGTGGRETQYF.